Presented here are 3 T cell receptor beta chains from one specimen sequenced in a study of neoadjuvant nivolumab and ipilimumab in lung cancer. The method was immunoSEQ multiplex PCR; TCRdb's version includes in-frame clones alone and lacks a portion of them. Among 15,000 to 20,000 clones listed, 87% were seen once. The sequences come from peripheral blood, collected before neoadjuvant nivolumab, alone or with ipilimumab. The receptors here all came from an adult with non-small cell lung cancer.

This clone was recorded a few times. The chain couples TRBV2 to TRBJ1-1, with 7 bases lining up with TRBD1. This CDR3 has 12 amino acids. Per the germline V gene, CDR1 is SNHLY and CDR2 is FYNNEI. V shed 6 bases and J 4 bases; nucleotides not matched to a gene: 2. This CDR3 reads CASRTGFTEAFF. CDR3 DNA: TGTGCCAGCAGGACAGGGTTCACTGAAGCTTTCTTT. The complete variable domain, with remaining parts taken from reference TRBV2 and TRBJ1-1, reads EPEVTQTPSHQVTQMGQEVILRCVPISNHLYFYWYRQILGQKVEFLVSFYNNEISEKSEIFDDQFSVERPDGSNFTLKIRSTKLEDSAMYFCASRTGFTEAFFGQGTRLTVV.

CDR3 bases: TGTGCCAGCAGCTTCTCCCATCCGGGCTACGAGCAGTACTTC. Its protein product is CASSFSHPGYEQYF. This sequence joins TRBV7-9 and TRBJ2-7; D is uncertain. The CDR3 is made up of 14 amino acids. Germline CDR1 is SEHNR and CDR2 is FQNEAQ (reference sequence). V lost 3 bases, J lost 3 bases, and 12 bases lay in between.

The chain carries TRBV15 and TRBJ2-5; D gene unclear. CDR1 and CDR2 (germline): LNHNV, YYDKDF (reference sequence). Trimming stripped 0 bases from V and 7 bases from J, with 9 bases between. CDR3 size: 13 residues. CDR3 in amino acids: CATSRDRGGTQYF. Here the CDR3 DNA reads TGTGCCACCAGCAGAGATCGAGGTGGGACCCAGTACTTC.